This section outlines one T cell receptor beta chain sequence together with its context. The sample belongs to a study of blood T cell repertoires in COVID-19. Looking at the study overall: The United States, Italy and Spain supplied acute and convalescent COVID-19 samples. The cDNA or gDNA used as material had been derived from T cells, B-cell-depleted T cells, or PBMCs.

Per the study methods: Estimation of nucleated cell counts relied on the amplification of reference gene primers. Profiled with immunoSEQ multiplex PCR; TCRdb holds only in-frame clones, not every one. V, J and clone size are those of that table, while D and trimming were read from the DNA. The repertoire holds over 200,000 clones, with 80% to 85% as singletons. Sequencing used peripheral blood. The sequence was collected from a man aged 50 to 60 with active or convalescent COVID-19.

CDR3 loop: CASSSGLAGVYNEQFF. The CDR3 nucleotides read TGTGCCAGCAGCTCAGGACTAGCGGGGGTCTACAATGAGCAGTTCTTC. The chain carries TRBV11-3 and TRBJ2-1; 13 bases map to TRBD2. The CDR3 runs 16 residues. From germline, CDR1 is SGHNT and CDR2 YENEEA. Trimming at V came to 4 bases and at J to 3 bases, leaving 3 bases not matched to a gene. Filled out from reference TRBV11-3 and TRBJ2-1, the complete variable domain reads EAGVVQSPRYKIIEKKQPVAFWCNPISGHNTLYWYLQNLGQGPELLIRYENEEAVDDSQLPKDRFSAERLKGVDSTLKIQPAELGDSAVYLCASSSGLAGVYNEQFFGPGTRLTVL.